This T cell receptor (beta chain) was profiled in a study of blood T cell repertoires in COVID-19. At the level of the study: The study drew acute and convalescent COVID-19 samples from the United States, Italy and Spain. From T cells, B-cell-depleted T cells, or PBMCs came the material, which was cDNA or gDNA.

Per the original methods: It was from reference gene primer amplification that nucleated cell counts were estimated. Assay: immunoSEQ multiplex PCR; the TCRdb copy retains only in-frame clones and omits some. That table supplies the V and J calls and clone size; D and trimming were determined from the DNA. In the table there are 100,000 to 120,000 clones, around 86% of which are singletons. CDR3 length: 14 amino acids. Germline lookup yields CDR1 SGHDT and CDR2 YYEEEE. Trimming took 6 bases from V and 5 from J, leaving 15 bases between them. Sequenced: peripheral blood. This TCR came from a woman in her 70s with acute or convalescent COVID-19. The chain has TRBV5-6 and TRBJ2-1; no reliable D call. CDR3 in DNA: TGTGCCAGCACCCCGATAGGCGGTAACAATGAGCAGTTCTTC. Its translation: CASTPIGGNNEQFF. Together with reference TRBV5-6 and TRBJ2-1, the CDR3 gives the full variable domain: DAGVTQSPTHLIKTRGQQVTLRCSPKSGHDTVSWYQQALGQGPQFIFQYYEEEERQRGNFPDRFSGHQFPNYSSELNVNALLLGDSALYLCASTPIGGNNEQFFGPGTRLTVL.